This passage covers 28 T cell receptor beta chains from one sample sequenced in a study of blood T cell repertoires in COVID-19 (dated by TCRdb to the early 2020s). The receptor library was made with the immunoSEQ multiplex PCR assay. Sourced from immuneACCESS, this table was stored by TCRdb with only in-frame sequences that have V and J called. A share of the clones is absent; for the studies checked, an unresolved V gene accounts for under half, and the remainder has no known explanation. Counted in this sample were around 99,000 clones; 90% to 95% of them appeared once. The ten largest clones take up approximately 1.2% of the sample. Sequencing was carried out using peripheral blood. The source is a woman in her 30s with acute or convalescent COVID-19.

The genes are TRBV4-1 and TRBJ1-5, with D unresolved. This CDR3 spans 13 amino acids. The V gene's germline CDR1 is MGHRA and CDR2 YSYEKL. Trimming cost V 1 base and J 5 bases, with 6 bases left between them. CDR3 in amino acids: CASSQGTYQPQHF. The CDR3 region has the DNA TGCGCCAGCAGCCAAGGCACTTATCAGCCCCAGCATTTT.

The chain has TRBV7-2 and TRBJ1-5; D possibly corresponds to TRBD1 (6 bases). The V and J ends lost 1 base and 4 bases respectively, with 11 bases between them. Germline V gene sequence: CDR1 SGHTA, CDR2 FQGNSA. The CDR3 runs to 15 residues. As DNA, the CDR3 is TGTGCCAGCAGCTTAGAAGGGACAAAGAATCAGCCCCAGCATTTT. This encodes CASSLEGTKNQPQHF.

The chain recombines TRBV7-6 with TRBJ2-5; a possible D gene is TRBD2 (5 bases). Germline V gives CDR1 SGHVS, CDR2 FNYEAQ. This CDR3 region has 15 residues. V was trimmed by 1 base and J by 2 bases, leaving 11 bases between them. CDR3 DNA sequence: TGTGCCAGCAGCTTAGGGACCGGGATTCAAGAGACCCAGTACTTC. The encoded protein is CASSLGTGIQETQYF.

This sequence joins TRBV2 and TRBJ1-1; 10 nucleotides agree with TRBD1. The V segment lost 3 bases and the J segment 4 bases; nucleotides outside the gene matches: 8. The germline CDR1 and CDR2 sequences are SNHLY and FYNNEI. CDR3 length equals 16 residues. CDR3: CASSEGTGVLGTEAFF. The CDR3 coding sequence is TGTGCCAGCAGTGAGGGGACAGGGGTTTTGGGCACTGAAGCTTTCTTT.

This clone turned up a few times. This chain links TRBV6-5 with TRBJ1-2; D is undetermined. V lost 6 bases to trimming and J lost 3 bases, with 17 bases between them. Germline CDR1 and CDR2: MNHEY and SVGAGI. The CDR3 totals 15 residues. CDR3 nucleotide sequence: TGTGCCAGCAGAGACGTTGGAACAGTTCACTATGGCTACACCTTC. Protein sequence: CASRDVGTVHYGYTF.

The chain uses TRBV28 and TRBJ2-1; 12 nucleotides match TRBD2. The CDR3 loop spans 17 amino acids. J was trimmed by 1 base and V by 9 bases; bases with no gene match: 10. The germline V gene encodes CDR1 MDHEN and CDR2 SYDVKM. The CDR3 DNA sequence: TGTGCCAGTAAAGGACTAGCGGGGTGGGGGTCCTACAATGAGCAGTTCTTC. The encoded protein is CASKGLAGWGSYNEQFF.

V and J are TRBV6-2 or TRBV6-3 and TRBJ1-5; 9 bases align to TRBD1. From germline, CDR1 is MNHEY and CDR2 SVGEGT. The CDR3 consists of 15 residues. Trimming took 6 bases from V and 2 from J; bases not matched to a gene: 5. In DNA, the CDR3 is TGTGCCAGCAGCACAGGGGGCAGAGGCAATCAGCCCCAGCATTTT. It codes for CASSTGGRGNQPQHF.

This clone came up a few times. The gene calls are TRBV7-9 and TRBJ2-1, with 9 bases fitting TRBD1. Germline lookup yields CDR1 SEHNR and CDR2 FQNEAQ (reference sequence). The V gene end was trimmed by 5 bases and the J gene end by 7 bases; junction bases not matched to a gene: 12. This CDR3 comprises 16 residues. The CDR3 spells CASSHRDGTGNNEQFF. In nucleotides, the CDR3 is TGTGCCAGCAGCCATCGGGACGGGACAGGGAATAATGAGCAGTTCTTC.

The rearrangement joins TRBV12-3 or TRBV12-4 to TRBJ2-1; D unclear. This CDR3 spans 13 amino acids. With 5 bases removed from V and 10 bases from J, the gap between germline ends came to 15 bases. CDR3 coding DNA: TGTGCCAGCAGTGCCCTTCTAAACGGGGAGCAGTTCTTC. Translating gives CASSALLNGEQFF.

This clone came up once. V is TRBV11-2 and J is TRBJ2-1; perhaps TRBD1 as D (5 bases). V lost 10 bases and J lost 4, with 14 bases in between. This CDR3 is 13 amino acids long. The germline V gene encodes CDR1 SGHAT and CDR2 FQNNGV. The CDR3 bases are TGTGCCATCCTTTGGGGCAGTTACAATGAGCAGTTCTTC. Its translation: CAILWGSYNEQFF. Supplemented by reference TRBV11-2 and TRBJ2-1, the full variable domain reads EAGVAQSPRYKIIEKRQSVAFWCNPISGHATLYWYQQILGQGPKLLIQFQNNGVVDDSQLPKDRFSAERLKGVDSTLKIQPAKLEDSAVYLCAILWGSYNEQFFGPGTRLTVL.

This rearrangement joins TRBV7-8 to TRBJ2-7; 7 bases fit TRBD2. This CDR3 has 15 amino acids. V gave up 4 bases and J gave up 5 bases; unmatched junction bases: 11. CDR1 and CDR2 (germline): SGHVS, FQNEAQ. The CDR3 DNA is TGTGCCAGCAGCTCCCAGGGACTATCTGGCAACGAGCAGTACTTC. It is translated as CASSSQGLSGNEQYF.

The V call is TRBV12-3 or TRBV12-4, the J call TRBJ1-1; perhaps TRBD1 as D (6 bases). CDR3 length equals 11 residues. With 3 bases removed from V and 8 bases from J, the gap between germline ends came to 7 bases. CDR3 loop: CASSFGQEAFF. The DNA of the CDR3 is TGTGCCAGCAGTTTTGGACAGGAAGCTTTCTTT.

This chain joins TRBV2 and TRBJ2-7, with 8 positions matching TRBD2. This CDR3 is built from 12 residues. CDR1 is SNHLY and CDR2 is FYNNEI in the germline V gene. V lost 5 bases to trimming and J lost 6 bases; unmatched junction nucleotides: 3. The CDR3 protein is CASSPGTSEQYF. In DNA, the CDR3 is TGTGCCAGCAGTCCCGGGACTAGCGAGCAGTACTTC.

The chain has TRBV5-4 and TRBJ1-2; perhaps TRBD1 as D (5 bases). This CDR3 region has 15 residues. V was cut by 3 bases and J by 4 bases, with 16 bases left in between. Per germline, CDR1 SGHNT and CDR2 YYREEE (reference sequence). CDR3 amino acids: CASSSPSDSPYGYTF. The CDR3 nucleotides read TGTGCCAGCAGCTCCCCCTCCGACAGCCCCTATGGCTACACCTTC.

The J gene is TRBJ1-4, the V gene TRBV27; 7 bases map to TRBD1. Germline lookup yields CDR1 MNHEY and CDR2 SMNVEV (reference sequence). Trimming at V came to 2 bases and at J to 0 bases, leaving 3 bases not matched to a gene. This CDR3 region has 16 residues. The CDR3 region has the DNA TGTGCCAGCAGTTTACGTACAGGGGCAACTAATGAAAAACTGTTTTTT. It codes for CASSLRTGATNEKLFF.

The CDR3 protein is CASSLVADQETQYF. The CDR3 coding sequence is TGTGCCAGCAGCTTAGTGGCAGACCAAGAGACCCAGTACTTC. The V call is TRBV13, the J call TRBJ2-5; no firm D call. The CDR3 is made up of 14 amino acids. Germline V gives CDR1 PRHDT, CDR2 FYEKMQ (reference sequence). V lost 1 base, J lost 0 bases, and 6 bases lay in between.

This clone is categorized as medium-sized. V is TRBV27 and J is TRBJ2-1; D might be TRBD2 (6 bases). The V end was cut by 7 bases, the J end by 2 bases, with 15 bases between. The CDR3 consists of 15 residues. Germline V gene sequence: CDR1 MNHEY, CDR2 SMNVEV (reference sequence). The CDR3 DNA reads TGTGCCAGCAAGACCTGGGGGGAGACCTACAATGAGCAGTTCTTC. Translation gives CASKTWGETYNEQFF.

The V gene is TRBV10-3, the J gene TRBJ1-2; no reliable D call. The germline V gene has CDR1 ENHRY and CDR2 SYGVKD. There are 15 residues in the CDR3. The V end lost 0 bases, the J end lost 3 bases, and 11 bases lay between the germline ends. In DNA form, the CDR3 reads TGTGCCATCAGTGAGTCGAGACTTGACGACTATGGCTACACCTTC. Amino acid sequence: CAISESRLDDYGYTF.

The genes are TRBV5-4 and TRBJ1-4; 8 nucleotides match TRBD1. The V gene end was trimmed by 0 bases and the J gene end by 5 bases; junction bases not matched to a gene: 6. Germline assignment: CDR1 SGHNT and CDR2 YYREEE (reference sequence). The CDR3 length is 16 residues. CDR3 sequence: CASSLAPGGGNEKLFF. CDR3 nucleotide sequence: TGTGCCAGCAGCTTGGCCCCAGGGGGCGGAAATGAAAAACTGTTTTTT.

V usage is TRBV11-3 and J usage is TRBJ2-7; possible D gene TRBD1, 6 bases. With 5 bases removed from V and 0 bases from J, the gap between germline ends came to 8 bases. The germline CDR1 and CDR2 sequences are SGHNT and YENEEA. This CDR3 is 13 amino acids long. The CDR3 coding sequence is TGTGCCAGCAGCGACAGGAACTCCTACGAGCAGTACTTC. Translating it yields CASSDRNSYEQYF.

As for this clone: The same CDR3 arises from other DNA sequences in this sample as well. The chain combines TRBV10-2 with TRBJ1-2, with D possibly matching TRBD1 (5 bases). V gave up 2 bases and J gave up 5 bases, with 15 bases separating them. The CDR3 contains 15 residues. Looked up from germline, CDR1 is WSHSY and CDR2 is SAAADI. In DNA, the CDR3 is TGCGCCAGCAGTGAGGCTGACAGCTATTTTTATGGCTACACCTTC. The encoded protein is CASSEADSYFYGYTF.

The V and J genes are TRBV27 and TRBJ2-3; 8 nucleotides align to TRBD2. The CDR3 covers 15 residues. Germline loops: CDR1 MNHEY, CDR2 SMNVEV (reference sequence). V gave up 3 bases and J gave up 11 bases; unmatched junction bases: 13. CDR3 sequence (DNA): TGTGCCAGCAGTTTCGTCTGGCGGGAGGACTCGGGGCAGTATTTT. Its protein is CASSFVWREDSGQYF.

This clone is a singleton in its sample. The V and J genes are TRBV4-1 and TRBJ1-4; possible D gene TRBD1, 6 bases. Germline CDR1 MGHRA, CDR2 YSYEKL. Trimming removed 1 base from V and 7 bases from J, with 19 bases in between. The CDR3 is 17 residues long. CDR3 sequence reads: CASSQGRSYRVGEKLFF. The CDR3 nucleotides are TGCGCCAGCAGCCAAGGCCGATCGTACAGGGTGGGTGAAAAACTGTTTTTT.

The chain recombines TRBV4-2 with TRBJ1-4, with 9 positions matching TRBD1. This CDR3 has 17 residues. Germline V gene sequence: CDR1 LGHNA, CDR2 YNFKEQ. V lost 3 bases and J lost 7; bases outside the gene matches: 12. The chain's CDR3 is CASSQDENRGRTEKLFF. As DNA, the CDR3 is TGTGCCAGCAGCCAGGATGAAAACAGGGGGCGGACTGAAAAACTGTTTTTT.

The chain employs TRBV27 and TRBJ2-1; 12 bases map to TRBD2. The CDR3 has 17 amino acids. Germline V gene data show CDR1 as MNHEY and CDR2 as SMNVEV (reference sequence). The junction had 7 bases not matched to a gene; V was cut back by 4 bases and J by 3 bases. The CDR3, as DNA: TGTGCCAGCAGTTCTTGGACTAGCGGGATTAGCTACAATGAGCAGTTCTTC. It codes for CASSSWTSGISYNEQFF.

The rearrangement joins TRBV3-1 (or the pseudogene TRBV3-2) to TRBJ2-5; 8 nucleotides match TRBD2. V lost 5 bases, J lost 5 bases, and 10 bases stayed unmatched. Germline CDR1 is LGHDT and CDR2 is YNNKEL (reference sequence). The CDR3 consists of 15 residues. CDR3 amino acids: CASSSTGTRGETQYF. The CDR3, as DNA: TGTGCCAGCAGCAGTACTGGGACTAGGGGTGAGACCCAGTACTTC.

This CDR3 is CASSDSPGNTEAFF. The CDR3 bases are TGTGCCAGCAGTGACTCCCCAGGGAACACTGAAGCTTTCTTT. The V and J genes are TRBV6-4 and TRBJ1-1, with D unclear. Trimming left V 0 bases short and J 1 base short, with 6 bases between. Germline V gives CDR1 MRHNA, CDR2 SNTAGT. The CDR3 is made up of 14 amino acids.

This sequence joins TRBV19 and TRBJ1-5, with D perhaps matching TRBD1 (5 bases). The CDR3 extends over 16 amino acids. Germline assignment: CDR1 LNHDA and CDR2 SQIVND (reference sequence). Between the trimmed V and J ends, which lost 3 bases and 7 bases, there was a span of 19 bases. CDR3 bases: TGTGCCAGTAGTATCGTTCGAAGTACGGGGGGGCAGCCCCAGCATTTT. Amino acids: CASSIVRSTGGQPQHF.